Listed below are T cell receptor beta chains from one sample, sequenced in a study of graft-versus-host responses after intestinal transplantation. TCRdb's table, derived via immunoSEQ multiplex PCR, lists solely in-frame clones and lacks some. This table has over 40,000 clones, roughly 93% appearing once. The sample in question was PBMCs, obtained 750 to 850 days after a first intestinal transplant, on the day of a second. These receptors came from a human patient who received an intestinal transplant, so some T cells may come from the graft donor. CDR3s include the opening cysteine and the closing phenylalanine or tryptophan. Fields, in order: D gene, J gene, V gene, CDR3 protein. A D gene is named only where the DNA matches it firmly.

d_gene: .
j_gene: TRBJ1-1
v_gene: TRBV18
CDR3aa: CASSLTRQSLNTEAFF

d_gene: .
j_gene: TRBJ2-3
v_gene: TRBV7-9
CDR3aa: CASSSGLPDTQYF

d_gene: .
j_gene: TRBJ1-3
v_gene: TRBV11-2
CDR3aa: CASSLDWSGNTIYF

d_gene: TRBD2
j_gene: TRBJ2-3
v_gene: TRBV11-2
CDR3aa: CASSRSGRTTDTQYF

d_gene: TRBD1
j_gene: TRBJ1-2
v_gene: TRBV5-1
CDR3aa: CASSQMTVGQGYYGYTF

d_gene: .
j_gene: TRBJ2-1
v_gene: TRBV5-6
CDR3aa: CASSPGYNEQFF

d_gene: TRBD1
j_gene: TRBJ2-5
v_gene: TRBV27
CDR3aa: CASSLTTGGLETQYF

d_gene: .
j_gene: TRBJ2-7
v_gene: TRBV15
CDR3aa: CATSHQGSGEQYF

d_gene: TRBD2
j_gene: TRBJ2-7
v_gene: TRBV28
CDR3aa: CASSFAGGVEQYF

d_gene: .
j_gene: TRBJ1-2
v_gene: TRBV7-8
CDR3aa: CASSLARGRSYGYTF

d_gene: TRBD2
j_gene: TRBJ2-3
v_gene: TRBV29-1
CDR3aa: CSVLPLAEATDTQYF

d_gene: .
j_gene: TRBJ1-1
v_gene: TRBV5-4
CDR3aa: CASSLRQDDEAFF

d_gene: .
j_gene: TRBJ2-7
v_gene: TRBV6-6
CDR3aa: CASSYSRGVWEQYF

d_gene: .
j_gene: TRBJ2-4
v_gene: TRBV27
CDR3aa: CASSLMWDTPYRNIQYF

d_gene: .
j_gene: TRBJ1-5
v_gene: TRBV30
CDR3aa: CAWSSLYSNQPQHF

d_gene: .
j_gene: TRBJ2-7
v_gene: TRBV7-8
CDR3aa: CASSFDTPPYEQYF

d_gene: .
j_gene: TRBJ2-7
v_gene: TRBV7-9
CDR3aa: CASSPQGHEQYF

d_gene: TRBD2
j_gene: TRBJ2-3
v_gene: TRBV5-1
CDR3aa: CASSFLAGSSTDTQYF

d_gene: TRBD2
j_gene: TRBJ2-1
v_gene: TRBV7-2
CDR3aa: CASSPRVAGVGEQFF

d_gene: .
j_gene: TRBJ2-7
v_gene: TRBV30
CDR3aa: CALTVAYEQYF

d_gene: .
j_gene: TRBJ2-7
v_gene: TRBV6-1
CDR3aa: CASTETASYEQYF

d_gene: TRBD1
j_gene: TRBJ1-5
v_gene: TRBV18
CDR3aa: CASSPGTDQPQHF

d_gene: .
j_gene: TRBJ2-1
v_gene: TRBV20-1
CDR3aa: CSARVYNEQFF

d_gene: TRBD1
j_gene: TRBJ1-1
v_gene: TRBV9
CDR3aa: CASSVLDRGSTEAFF

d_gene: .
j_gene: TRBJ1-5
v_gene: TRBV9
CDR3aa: CASSVGGAQAQPQHF

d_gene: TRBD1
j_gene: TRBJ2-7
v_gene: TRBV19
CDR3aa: CASSRGTVVNEQYF

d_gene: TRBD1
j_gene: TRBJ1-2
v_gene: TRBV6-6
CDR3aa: CASSWDRGNYGYTF

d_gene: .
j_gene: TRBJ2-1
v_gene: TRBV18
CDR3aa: CASSDLEGGADEQFF

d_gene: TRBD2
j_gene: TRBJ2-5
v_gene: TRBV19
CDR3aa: CASSPLAGSETQYF

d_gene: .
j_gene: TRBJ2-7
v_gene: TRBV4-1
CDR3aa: CASSQAGSLEQYF

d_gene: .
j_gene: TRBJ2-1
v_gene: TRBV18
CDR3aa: CASSPQGWAYNEQFF

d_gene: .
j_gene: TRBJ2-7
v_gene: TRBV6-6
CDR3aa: CASTNEQEGLYEQYF

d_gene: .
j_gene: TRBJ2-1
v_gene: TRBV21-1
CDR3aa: CASRQYFEDREAYNEQFF

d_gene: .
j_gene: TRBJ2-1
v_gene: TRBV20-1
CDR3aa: CSATHYNEQFF

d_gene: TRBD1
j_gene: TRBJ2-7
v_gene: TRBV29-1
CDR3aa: CSVVMLGQGYEQYF

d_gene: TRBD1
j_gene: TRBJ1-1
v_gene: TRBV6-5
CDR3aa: CASSSTSGGNTEAFF

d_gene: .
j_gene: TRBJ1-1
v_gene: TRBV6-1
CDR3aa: CASSSTQMNTEAFF

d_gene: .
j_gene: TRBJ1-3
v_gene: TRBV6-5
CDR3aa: CASSPDGSSGNTIYF

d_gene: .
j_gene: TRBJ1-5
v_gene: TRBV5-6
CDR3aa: CASSFFHNSNQPQHF

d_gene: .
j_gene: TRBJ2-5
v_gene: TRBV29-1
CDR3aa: CSVESRPWGETQYF

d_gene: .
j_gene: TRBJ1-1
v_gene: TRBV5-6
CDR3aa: CASSPAMGSMNTEAFF

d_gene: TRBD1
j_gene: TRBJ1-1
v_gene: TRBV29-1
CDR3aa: CSVAGTGGRLGTEAFF

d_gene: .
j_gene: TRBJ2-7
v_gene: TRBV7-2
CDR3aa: CASSEDLPYEQYF

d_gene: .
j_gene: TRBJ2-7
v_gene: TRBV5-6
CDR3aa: CASSSTEVLNEQYF

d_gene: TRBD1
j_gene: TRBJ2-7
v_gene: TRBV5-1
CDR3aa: CASSWDRSYEQYF

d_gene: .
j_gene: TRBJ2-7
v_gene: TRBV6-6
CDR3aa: CASSYRDYEQYF

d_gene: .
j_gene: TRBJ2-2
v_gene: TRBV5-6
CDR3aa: CASSLGTAIYTGELFF

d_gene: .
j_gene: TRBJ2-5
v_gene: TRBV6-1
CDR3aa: CASSYGETQYF

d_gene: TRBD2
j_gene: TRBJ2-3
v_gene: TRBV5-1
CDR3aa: CASSLGLAGGLRSTTDTQYF

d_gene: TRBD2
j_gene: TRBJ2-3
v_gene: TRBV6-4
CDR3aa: CASSELAGGSDTQYF

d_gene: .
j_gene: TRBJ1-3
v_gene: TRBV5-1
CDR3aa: CASSLDTAPSSGNTIYF

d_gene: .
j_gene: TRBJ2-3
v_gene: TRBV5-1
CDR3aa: CASSLGWGTDTQYF

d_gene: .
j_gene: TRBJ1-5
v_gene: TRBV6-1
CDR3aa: CASKGVRADQPQHF

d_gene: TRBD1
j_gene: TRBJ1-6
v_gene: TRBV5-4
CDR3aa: CASRLKGAQGSPLHF

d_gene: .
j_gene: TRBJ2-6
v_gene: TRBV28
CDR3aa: CASSWRDSGANVLTF